Listed below are T cell receptor beta chains from one sample, sequenced in a study of shared clonotypes between healthy human individuals. TCRdb's table, derived via immunoSEQ multiplex PCR, lists solely in-frame clones and lacks some. This sample has millions of clones, with 80% to 95% found just once. Sequencing was done on a sample of naive CD4+ T cells from PBMCs. The receptors derive from a man between 18 and 35 years old in good health. Some clones in this sample may be carry-over from other donors' samples. The CDR3 runs from the conserved cysteine through the conserved F or W. A D gene is named only where the DNA matches it firmly. Size values are once, few and many counts, or a class for expanded clones, and some rows have none.

TRBD1	TRBJ1-1	.	16	TRBV27	CASSLWGDRPNTEAFF	TGTGCCAGCAGTTTATGGGGGGACAGACCGAACACTGAAGCTTTCTTT
.	TRBJ1-3	.	16	TRBV5-1	CASSLGGTAVGNTIYF	TGCGCCAGCAGCTTGGGTGGGACGGCTGTTGGAAACACCATATATTTT
.	TRBJ1-4	.	14	TRBV6-5	CASSYSRKNEKLFF	TGTGCCAGCAGTTACTCGAGGAAAAATGAAAAACTGTTTTTT
.	TRBJ2-7	.	11	TRBV6-5	CASRKGREQYF	TGTGCCAGCCGAAAAGGGCGGGAGCAGTACTTC
TRBD2	TRBJ2-1	once	15	TRBV10-3	CAISGRLAGDYEQFF	TGTGCCATCAGTGGTCGACTAGCGGGAGACTATGAGCAGTTCTTC
.	TRBJ1-3	.	15	TRBV5-1	CASSVGGPSGNTIYF	TGCGCCAGCAGCGTGGGAGGCCCCTCTGGAAACACCATATATTTT
.	TRBJ2-1	.	15	TRBV2	CAILRGSGSYNEQFF	TGTGCCATATTAAGGGGGTCGGGATCCTACAATGAGCAGTTCTTC
.	TRBJ1-5	.	14	TRBV19	CASSALQGNQPQHF	TGTGCCAGTAGTGCCCTACAGGGAAATCAGCCCCAGCATTTT
TRBD1	TRBJ1-4	.	13	TRBV6-4	CASSVTGGEKLFF	TGTGCCAGCAGTGTCACAGGGGGCGAAAAACTGTTTTTT
.	TRBJ2-5	.	14	TRBV25-1	CASSETTPRETQYF	TGTGCCAGCAGTGAGACTACCCCCCGGGAGACCCAGTACTTC